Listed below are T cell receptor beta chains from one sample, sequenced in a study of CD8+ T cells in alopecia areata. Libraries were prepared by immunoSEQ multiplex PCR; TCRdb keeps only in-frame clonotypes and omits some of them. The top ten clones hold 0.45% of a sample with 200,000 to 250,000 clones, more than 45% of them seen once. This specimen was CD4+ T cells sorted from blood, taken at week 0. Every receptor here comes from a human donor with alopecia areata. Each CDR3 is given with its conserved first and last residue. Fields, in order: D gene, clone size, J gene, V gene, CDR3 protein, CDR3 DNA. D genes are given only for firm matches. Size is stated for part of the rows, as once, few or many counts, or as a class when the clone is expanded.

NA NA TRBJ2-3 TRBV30 CAWRLADLHTQYF TGTGCCTGGCGGCTAGCCGACCTCCATACGCAGTATTTT
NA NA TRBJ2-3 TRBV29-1 CSVEGGVGTDTQYF TGCAGCGTTGAGGGCGGGGTCGGCACAGATACGCAGTATTTT
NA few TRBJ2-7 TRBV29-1 CSASDRTSSYEQYF TGCAGCGCCAGCGACAGGACGAGCTCCTACGAGCAGTACTTC
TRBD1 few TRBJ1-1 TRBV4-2 CASSQANRGLNTEAFF TGTGCCAGCAGCCAAGCCAACAGGGGGTTGAACACTGAAGCTTTCTTT
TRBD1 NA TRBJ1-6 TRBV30 CAWSQTGTGGSPLHF TGTGCCTGGAGCCAGACCGGGACAGGGGGTTCACCCCTCCACTTT
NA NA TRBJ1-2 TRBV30 CAYTPKQGRGTDGYTF TGTGCCTACACCCCAAAACAGGGTAGAGGTACAGATGGCTACACCTTC
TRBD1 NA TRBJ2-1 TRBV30 CAWGTGTAYNEQFF TGTGCCTGGGGTACCGGGACAGCATACAATGAGCAGTTCTTC
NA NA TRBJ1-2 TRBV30 CAWSDRTVYGYTF TGTGCCTGGAGTGACCGGACAGTCTATGGCTACACCTTC
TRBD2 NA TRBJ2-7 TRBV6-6 CASSLPGGLSSYEQYF TGTGCCAGCAGTCTACCGGGGGGACTTAGCTCCTACGAGCAGTACTTC
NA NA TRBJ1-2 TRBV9 CASSVAEGSIYGYTF TGTGCCAGCAGCGTAGCTGAAGGCAGCATTTATGGCTACACCTTC
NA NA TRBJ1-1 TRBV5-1 CASSWSGGEAFF TGCGCCAGCAGCTGGAGCGGGGGTGAAGCTTTCTTT
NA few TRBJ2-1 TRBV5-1 CASSSDGDSYNEQFF TGCGCCAGCAGCTCGGACGGAGACTCCTACAATGAGCAGTTCTTC
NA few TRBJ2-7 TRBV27 CASSSRDTTYEQYF TGTGCCAGCAGTTCACGGGACACCACCTACGAGCAGTACTTC
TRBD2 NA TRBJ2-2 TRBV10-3 CAIAGLVNTGELFF TGTGCCATAGCCGGACTAGTGAACACCGGGGAGCTGTTTTTT
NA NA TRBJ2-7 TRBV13 CASSFSGAARDYEQYF TGTGCCAGCAGCTTCTCAGGGGCAGCGAGGGACTACGAGCAGTACTTC
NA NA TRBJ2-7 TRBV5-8 CASSLLREQYF TGTGCCAGCAGCTTGTTGCGCGAGCAGTACTTC
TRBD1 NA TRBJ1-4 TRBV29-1 CSVGGQGGEKLFF TGCAGCGTCGGCGGACAGGGCGGTGAAAAACTGTTTTTT
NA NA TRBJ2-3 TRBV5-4 CASSSPGPSDTQYF TGTGCCAGCAGCTCACCGGGACCGTCTGATACGCAGTATTTT
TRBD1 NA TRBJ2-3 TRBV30 CAWSDPGQTQYF TGTGCCTGGAGTGACCCGGGACAGACGCAGTATTTT
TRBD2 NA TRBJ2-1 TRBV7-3 CASSEQAGGYNEQFF TGTGCCAGCAGCGAACAAGCGGGGGGCTACAATGAGCAGTTCTTC
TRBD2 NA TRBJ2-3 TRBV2 CASRGTSQRPDTQYF TGTGCCAGCAGAGGGACTAGCCAAAGACCAGATACGCAGTATTTT
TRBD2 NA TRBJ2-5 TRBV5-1 CASRAGTSGQETQYF TGCGCCAGCAGGGCCGGGACTAGCGGCCAAGAGACCCAGTACTTC
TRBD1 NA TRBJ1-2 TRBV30 CAWSAGTGGLRYTF TGTGCCTGGAGTGCCGGGACAGGGGGCCTTCGGTACACCTTC
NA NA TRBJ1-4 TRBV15 CATSRGYNEKLFF TGTGCCACCAGCCGTGGGTATAATGAAAAACTGTTTTTT
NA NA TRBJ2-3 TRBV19 CASSLPRGGGMTDTQYF TGTGCCAGTAGCCTCCCCCGTGGGGGCGGTATGACAGATACGCAGTATTTT
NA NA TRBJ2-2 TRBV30 CAWKVVNTGELFF TGTGCCTGGAAGGTGGTGAACACCGGGGAGCTGTTTTTT
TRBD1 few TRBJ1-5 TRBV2 CASSGNTGEGETQHF TGTGCCAGCAGTGGAAACACAGGGGAAGGGGAAACACAGCATTTT
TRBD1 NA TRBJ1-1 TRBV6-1 CASSDPRGQGNAEAFF TGTGCCAGCAGTGACCCTCGGGGACAGGGGAACGCTGAAGCTTTCTTT
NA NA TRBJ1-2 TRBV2 CASTTRGTVLSGGYTF TGTGCCAGCACCACCAGGGGAACGGTCCTATCTGGTGGCTACACCTTC
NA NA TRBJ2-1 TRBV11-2 CASSSPTGFRMVQFF TGTGCCAGCAGCTCCCCCACGGGATTCCGGATGGTGCAGTTCTTC
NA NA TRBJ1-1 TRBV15 CATSRDRGTGTEAFF TGTGCCACCAGCAGAGACCGGGGCACGGGCACTGAAGCTTTCTTT
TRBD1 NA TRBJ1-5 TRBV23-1 CASSINHRDRGRKANQPQHF TGCGCCAGCAGTATCAATCATCGGGACAGGGGAAGGAAGGCGAATCAGCCCCAGCATTTT
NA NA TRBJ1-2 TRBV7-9 CASSADRDNYGYTF TGTGCCAGCAGCGCGGACCGGGATAACTATGGCTACACCTTC
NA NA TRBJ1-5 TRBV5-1 CASSLGSYQPQHF TGCGCCAGCAGCTTGGGCAGTTATCAGCCCCAGCATTTT
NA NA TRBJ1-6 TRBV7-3 CASSSGSYNSPLHF TGTGCCAGCAGCAGCGGCTCCTATAATTCACCCCTCCACTTT
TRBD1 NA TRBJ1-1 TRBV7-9 CASSLRSTGGPGTEAFF TGTGCCAGCAGCTTAAGGTCGACAGGGGGCCCGGGCACTGAAGCTTTCTTT
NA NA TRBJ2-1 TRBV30 CAWSTNNEQFF TGTGCCTGGAGTACAAACAATGAGCAGTTCTTC
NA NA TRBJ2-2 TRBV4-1 CASSQGVGANTGELFF TGCGCCAGCAGCCAAGGTGTTGGGGCGAACACCGGGGAGCTGTTTTTT
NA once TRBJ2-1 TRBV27 CASSTTRRYGDNEQFF TGTGCCAGCAGCACCACCCGCCGATACGGGGACAATGAGCAGTTCTTC
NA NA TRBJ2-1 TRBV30 CAWTTRHEQFF TGTGCCTGGACTACACGCCATGAGCAGTTCTTC
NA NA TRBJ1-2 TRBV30 CAWSTTNQGHGYTF TGTGCCTGGAGTACCACCAATCAGGGGCACGGCTACACCTTC
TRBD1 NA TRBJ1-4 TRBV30 CAWGQGSNEKLFF TGTGCCTGGGGACAGGGGTCTAATGAAAAACTGTTTTTT
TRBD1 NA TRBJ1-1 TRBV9 CASSPWTGSTEAFF TGTGCCAGCAGCCCATGGACAGGGAGCACTGAAGCTTTCTTT
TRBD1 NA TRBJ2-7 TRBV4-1 CASSQNTGTGKSYEQYF TGCGCCAGCAGCCAGAACACCGGGACAGGAAAGTCCTACGAGCAGTACTTC
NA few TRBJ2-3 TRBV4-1 CASSQPGTSRGLDF TGCGCCAGCAGCCAACCGGGGACTTCTCGGGGTTTGGATTTT